This T cell receptor (beta chain) was sequenced in a study of CD8 T cells in ankylosing spondylitis. Researchers built TCR beta libraries using quantitative 5'-RACE with molecular barcodes. Each CDR3 protein is one row after TCRdb ran MiXCR on the 5' RACE reads. The sample includes just over 300,000 distinct CDR3 sequences, about a fifth seen only once; the top ten take 3.5%. Findings of the study overall: Significant enrichment of disease-linked clones was reported in matched ankylosing spondylitis synovial fluid. Apparently characteristic of ankylosing spondylitis blood was a TCR beta motif (eight highly homologous variants). Some of the motif variants had earlier been found in reactive arthritis patients' fluid and blood.

This clonotype occurred many times. What it recognizes is unknown. Per the germline V gene, CDR1 is SGHVS and CDR2 is FQNEAQ. Trimming shortened V by 5 bases and J by 0 bases, and 11 bases separated the two germline ends. The CDR3 has 15 amino acids. V gene TRBV7-8 combines with J gene TRBJ2-1, with D possibly being TRBD2 (6 bases). Material for sequencing was blood, either unsorted or a sorted T cell fraction (not recorded which). The sequence was obtained from a female donor with ankylosing spondylitis or in good health (not recorded which). The CDR3 protein is CASSVLAFSYNEQFF. The CDR3 nucleotides are TGTGCCAGCAGCGTTCTAGCGTTCTCCTACAATGAGCAGTTCTTC.